The rows below give T cell receptor beta chains drawn from one sample of a study of shared clonotypes between healthy human individuals. Here immunoSEQ multiplex PCR was the method, and the copy in TCRdb shows in-frame clones only, minus some. Of about 2.1 million clones listed, just under 95% are singletons. The sequencing sample was made of naive CD8+ T cells from PBMCs. These receptors originate from a man younger than 35 in good health. Some clones in this sample may be carry-over from other donors' samples. Both conserved end residues are part of each CDR3. A D gene is named only where the DNA matches it firmly. Clone sizes are given selectively: once, few, many, or a class where the clone is expanded.

D gene: TRBD1
clone size: NA
J gene: TRBJ2-1
V gene: TRBV7-9
CDR3 DNA: TGTGCCAGCAGCTTAGACAACAGGGGACACAATGAGCAGTTCTTC
CDR3 protein: CASSLDNRGHNEQFF

D gene: NA
clone size: NA
J gene: TRBJ1-3
V gene: TRBV7-2
CDR3 DNA: TGTGCCAGCAGCTTATTACTGCCCTCTGGAAACACCATATATTTT
CDR3 protein: CASSLLLPSGNTIYF

D gene: NA
clone size: NA
J gene: TRBJ1-1
V gene: TRBV5-8
CDR3 DNA: TGTGCCAGCAGCCCGGGACACCAGAGCACTGAAGCTTTCTTT
CDR3 protein: CASSPGHQSTEAFF

D gene: TRBD2
clone size: NA
J gene: TRBJ2-1
V gene: TRBV19
CDR3 DNA: TGTGCCAGTCGGACTAGCGGAGGCTACAATGAGCAGTTCTTC
CDR3 protein: CASRTSGGYNEQFF

D gene: NA
clone size: once
J gene: TRBJ1-1
V gene: TRBV5-1
CDR3 DNA: TGCGCCAGCAGCTGGGGGAGGGCGACTGAAGCTTTCTTT
CDR3 protein: CASSWGRATEAFF

D gene: TRBD1
clone size: NA
J gene: TRBJ2-5
V gene: TRBV28
CDR3 DNA: TGTGCCAGCAGTCCCCCTCACAGGGGGCTGGGAGAGACCCAGTACTTC
CDR3 protein: CASSPPHRGLGETQYF

D gene: TRBD1
clone size: few
J gene: TRBJ1-1
V gene: TRBV9
CDR3 DNA: TGTGCCAGCAGCGTCCTTCCTCAGGGGGCAAACACTGAAGCTTTCTTT
CDR3 protein: CASSVLPQGANTEAFF

D gene: TRBD2
clone size: NA
J gene: TRBJ2-1
V gene: TRBV28
CDR3 DNA: TGTGCCAGCAGTTGGACTAGCGGGAGTTATGAGCAGTTCTTC
CDR3 protein: CASSWTSGSYEQFF

D gene: NA
clone size: NA
J gene: TRBJ2-7
V gene: TRBV28
CDR3 DNA: TGTGCCAGCAGTCGGCCCAACTACGAGCAGTACTTC
CDR3 protein: CASSRPNYEQYF

D gene: TRBD2
clone size: once
J gene: TRBJ2-3
V gene: TRBV27
CDR3 DNA: TGTGCCAGCAGCCCGTCGACGGAGCGGGAAGGCTCAGATACGCAGTATTTT
CDR3 protein: CASSPSTEREGSDTQYF

D gene: NA
clone size: NA
J gene: TRBJ2-1
V gene: TRBV10-2
CDR3 DNA: TGCGCCAGCAGTGACTCGGGACCGGGAGAGCAGTTCTTC
CDR3 protein: CASSDSGPGEQFF

D gene: NA
clone size: NA
J gene: TRBJ2-7
V gene: TRBV15
CDR3 DNA: TGTGCCACCAGCAGACGCTCCTACGAGCAGTACTTC
CDR3 protein: CATSRRSYEQYF

D gene: TRBD2
clone size: NA
J gene: TRBJ2-1
V gene: TRBV7-2
CDR3 DNA: TGTGCCAGCAGCTTAGATGGCGGGGGGAAGGATCTGTACAATGAGCAGTTCTTC
CDR3 protein: CASSLDGGGKDLYNEQFF